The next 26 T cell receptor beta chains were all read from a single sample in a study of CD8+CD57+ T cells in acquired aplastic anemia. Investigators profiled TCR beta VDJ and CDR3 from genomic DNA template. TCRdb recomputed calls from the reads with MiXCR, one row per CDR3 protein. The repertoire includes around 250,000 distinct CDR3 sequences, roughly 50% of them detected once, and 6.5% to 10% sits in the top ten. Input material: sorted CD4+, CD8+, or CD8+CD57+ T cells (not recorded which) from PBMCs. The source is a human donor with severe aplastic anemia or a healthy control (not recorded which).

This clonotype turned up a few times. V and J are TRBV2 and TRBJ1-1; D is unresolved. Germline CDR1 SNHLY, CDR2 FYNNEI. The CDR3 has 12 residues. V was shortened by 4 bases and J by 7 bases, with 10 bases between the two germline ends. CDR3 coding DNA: TGTGCCAGCAGTGCTATGGACGGTGAAGCTTTCTTT. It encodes CASSAMDGEAFF. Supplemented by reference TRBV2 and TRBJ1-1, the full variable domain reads EPEVTQTPSHQVTQMGQEVILRCVPISNHLYFYWYRQILGQKVEFLVSFYNNEISEKSEIFDDQFSVERPDGSNFTLKIRSTKLEDSAMYFCASSAMDGEAFFGQGTRLTVV.

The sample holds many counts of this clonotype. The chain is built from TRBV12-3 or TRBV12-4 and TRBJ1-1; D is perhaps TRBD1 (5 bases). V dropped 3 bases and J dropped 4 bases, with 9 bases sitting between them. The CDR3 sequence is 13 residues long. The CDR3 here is CASSFMGGTEAFF. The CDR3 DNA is TGTGCCAGCAGTTTTATGGGGGGCACTGAAGCTTTCTTT.

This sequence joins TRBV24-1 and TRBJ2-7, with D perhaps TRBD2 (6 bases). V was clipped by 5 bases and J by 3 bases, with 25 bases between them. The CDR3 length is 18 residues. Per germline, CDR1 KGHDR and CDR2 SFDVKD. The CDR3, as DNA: TGTGCCACCAGTGTCTCTCCCACCGGGAGCGCGACAATCTACGAGCAGTACTTC. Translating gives CATSVSPTGSATIYEQYF.

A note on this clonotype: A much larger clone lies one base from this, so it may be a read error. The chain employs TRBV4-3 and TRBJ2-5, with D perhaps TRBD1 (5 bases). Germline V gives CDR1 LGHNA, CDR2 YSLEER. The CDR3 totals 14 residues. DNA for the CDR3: TGCGCCAGCAGCCAACAGTGGACAACAGAGACCCAGCACTTC. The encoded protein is CASSQQWTTETQHF.

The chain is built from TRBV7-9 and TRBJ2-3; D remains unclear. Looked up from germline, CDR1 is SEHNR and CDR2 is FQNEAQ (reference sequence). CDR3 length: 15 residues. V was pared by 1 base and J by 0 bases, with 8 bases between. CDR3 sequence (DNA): TGTGCCAGCAGCTTAGGCCCCCAGAGCACAGATACGCAGTATTTT. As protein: CASSLGPQSTDTQYF.

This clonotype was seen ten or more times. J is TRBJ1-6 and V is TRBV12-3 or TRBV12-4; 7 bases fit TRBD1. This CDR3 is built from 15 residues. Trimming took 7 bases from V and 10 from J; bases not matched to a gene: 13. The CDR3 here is CASTLGPGGGSPLHF. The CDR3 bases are TGTGCCAGCACCCTGGGCCCCGGAGGGGGCTCACCCCTCCACTTT.

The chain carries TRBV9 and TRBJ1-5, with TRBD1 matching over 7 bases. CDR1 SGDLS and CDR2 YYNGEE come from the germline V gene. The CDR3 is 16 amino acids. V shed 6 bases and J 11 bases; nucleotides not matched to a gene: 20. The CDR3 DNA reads TGTGCCAGCACACCTATTACAGGGGACTGGCAAGAGACCCAGCATTTT. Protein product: CASTPITGDWQETQHF.

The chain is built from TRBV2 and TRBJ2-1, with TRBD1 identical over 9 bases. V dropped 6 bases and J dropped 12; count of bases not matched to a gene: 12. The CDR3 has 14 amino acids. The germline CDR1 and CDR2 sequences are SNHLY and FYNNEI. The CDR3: CASRAGTGKDTQFF. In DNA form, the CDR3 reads TGTGCCAGCAGGGCCGGGACAGGGAAAGATACGCAGTTCTTC.

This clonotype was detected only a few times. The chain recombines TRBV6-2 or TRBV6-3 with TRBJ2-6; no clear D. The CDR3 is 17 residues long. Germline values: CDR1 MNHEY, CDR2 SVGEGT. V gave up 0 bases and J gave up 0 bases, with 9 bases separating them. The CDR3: CASSYSGSASGANVLTF. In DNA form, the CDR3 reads TGTGCCAGCAGTTACTCAGGCAGTGCCTCTGGGGCCAACGTCCTGACTTTC.

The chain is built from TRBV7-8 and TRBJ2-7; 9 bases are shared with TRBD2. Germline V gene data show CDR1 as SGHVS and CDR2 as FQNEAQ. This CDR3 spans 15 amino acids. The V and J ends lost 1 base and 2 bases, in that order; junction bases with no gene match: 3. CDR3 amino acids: CASSLVAGGPYEQYF. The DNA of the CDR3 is TGTGCCAGCAGCTTAGTTGCGGGAGGGCCCTACGAGCAGTACTTC. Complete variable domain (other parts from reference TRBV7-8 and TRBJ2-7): GAGVSQSPRYKVAKRGQDVALRCDPISGHVSLFWYQQALGQGPEFLTYFQNEAQLDKSGLPSDRFFAERPEGSVSTLKIQRTQQEDSAVYLCASSLVAGGPYEQYFGPGTRLTVT.

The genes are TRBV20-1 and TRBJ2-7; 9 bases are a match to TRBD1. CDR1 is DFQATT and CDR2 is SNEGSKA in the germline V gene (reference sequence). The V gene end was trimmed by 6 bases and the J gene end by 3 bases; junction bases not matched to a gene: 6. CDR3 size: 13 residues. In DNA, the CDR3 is TGCAGTGCCGGGACAGGGAGAAACTACGAGCAGTACTTC. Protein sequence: CSAGTGRNYEQYF.

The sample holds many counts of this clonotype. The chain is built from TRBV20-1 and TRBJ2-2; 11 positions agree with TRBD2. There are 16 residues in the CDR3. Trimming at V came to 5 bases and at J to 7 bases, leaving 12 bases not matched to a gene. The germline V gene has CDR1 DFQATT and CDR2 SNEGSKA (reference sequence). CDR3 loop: CSAASIAGGPGGELFF. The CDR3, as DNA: TGCAGTGCTGCCTCGATAGCGGGGGGGCCCGGCGGGGAGCTGTTTTTT.

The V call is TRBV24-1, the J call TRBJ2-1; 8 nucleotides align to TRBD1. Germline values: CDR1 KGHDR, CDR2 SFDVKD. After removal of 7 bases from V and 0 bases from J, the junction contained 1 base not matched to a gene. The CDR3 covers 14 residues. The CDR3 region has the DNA TGTGCCACCAGGACAGGGGTCTCCTACAATGAGCAGTTCTTC. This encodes CATRTGVSYNEQFF.

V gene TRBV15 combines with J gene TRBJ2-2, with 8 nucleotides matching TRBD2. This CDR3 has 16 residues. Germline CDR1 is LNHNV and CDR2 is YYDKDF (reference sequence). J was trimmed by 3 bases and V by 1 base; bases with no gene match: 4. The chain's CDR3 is CATSRGLAGYTGELFF. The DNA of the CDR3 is TGTGCCACCAGCAGAGGGCTAGCGGGTTACACCGGGGAGCTGTTTTTT.

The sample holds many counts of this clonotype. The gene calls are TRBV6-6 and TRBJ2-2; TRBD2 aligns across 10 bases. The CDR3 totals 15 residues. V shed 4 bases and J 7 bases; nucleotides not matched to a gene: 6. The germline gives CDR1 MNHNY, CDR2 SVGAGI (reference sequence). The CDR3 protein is CASSWSGGANGELFF. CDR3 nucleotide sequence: TGTGCCAGCAGTTGGAGCGGGGGGGCGAACGGGGAGCTGTTTTTT.

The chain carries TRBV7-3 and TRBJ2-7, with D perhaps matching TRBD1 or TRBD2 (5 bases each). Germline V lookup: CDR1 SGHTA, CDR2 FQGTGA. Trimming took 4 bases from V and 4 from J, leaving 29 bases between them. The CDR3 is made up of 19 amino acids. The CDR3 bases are TGTGCCAGCAGCTCCCTCCGGGGCAGGGCTCCCTATTCCCTTTACGAGCAGTACTTC. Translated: CASSSLRGRAPYSLYEQYF.

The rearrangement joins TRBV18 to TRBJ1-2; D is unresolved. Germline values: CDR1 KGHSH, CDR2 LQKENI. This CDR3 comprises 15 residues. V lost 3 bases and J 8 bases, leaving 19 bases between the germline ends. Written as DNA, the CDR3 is TGTGCCAGCTCACCCCTCGGGCCTGATAAGGAGGGCTACACCTTC. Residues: CASSPLGPDKEGYTF.

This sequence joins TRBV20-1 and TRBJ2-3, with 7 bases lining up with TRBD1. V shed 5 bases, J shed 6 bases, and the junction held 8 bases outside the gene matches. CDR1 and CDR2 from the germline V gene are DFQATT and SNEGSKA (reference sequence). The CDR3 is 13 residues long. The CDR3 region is CSAVTGWKDTQYF. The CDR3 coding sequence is TGCAGTGCTGTGACAGGGTGGAAGGATACGCAGTATTTT.

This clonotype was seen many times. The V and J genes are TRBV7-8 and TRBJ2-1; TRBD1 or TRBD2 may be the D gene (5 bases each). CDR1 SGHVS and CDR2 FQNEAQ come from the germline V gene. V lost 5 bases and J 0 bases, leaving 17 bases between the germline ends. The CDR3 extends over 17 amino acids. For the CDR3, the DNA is TGTGCCAGCAGCCCCTACCCCCCAGGGAGCTCCTACAATGAGCAGTTCTTC. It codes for CASSPYPPGSSYNEQFF.

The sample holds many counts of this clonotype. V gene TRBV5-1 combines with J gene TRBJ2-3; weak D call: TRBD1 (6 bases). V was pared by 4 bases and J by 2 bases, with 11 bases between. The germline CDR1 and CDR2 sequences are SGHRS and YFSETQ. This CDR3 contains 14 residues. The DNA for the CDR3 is TGCGCCAGCAGCCCAGGACAGCCCACAGATACGCAGTATTTT. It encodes CASSPGQPTDTQYF.

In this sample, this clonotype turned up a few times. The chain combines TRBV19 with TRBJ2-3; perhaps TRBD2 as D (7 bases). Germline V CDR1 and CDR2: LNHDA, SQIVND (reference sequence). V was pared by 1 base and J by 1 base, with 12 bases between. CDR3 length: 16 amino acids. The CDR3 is CASSIVGGVGTDTQYF. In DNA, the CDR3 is TGTGCCAGTAGTATAGTAGGGGGGGTGGGCACAGATACGCAGTATTTT.

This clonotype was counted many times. The chain's CDR3 is CASRTPVGAGQPQHF. The CDR3 coding sequence is TGTGCCAGCAGAACCCCAGTCGGGGCCGGGCAGCCCCAGCATTTT. This sequence joins TRBV28 and TRBJ1-5; possibly TRBD1 for D (5 bases). The ends were cut back, 6 bases at V and 7 bases at J, with 19 bases in the middle. The CDR3 extends over 15 amino acids. The V gene's germline CDR1 is MDHEN and CDR2 SYDVKM.

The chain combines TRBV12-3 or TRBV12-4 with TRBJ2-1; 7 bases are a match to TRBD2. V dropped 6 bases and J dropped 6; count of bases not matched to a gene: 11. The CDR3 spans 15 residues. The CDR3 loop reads CASRSSASGVNEQFF. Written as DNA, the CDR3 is TGTGCCAGCAGGTCCTCTGCTAGCGGAGTCAATGAGCAGTTCTTC.

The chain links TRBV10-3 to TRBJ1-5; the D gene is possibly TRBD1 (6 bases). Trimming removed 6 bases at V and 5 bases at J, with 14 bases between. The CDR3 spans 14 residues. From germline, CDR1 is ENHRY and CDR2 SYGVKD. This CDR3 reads CAISQGRRDQPQHF. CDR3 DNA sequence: TGTGCCATCAGCCAGGGGAGGAGAGATCAGCCCCAGCATTTT.

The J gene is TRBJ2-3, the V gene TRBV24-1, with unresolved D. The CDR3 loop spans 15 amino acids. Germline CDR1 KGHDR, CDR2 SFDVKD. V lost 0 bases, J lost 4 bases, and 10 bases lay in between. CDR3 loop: CATSDLPGGADTQYF. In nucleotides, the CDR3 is TGTGCCACCAGTGATTTGCCGGGTGGGGCAGATACGCAGTATTTT.

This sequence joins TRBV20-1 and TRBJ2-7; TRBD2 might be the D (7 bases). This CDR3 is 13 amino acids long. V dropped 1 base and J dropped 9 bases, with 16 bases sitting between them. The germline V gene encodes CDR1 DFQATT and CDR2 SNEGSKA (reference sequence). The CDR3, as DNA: TGCAGTGCTAGAGGGTTTGGCGGGGGCATGCAGTACTTC. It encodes CSARGFGGGMQYF.